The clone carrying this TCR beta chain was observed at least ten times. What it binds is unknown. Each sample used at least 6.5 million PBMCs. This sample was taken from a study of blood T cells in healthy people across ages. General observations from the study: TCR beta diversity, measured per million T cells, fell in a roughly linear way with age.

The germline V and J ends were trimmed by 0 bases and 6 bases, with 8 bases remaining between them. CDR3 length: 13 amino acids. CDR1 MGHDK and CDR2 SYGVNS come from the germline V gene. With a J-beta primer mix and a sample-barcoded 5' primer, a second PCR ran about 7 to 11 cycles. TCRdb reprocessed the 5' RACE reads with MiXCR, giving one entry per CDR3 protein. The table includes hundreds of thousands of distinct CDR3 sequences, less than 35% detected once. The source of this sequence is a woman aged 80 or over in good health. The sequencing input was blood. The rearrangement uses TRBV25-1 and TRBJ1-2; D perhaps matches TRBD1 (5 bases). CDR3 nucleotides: TGTGCCAGCAGTGAATATGGCAGGGATGGCTACACCTTC. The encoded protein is CASSEYGRDGYTF.